This T cell receptor (beta chain) was identified in a study of blood T cell repertoires in COVID-19. The repertoire was sequenced with immunoSEQ multiplex PCR; TCRdb's copy has only in-frame clones and lacks some. The profile shows about 190,000 clones, around 83% of them singletons. Sequenced sample: PBMCs or T cells enriched from blood (not recorded which). This sequence was found in a woman in her forties in a cohort exposed to, infected with or recovered from COVID-19 (not recorded which).

The CDR3 region has the DNA TGTGCCAGCAGTTCCCCCACGGGCAATGAGCAGTTCTTC. This encodes CASSSPTGNEQFF. The genes are TRBV6-6 and TRBJ2-1; D unresolved. The germline V gene has CDR1 MNHNY and CDR2 SVGAGI (reference sequence). This CDR3 region has 13 residues. The V end was cut by 4 bases, the J end by 6 bases, with 10 bases between.